This T cell receptor beta chain emerged from a study of T cells in Graves' hyperthyroidism and ophthalmopathy. The V end lost 4 bases, the J end lost 0 bases, and 10 bases lay between the germline ends. CDR3 length: 15 residues. Per the germline V gene, CDR1 is MNHEY and CDR2 is SMNVEV (reference sequence). Regions amplified from RNA transcripts were the TCR beta CDR3 regions. During a first-round RT-PCR of the TCR CDR3, the HTBI primer set was used. TCRdb reprocessed the multiplex PCR reads with MiXCR, giving one entry per CDR3 protein. The table records a few hundred thousand distinct CDR3 sequences, approximately 21% of them present only once.

V is TRBV27 and J is TRBJ1-5; D is uncertain. The receptor was isolated from a man aged 25-45 years with Graves' ophthalmopathy. Sequenced input: blood. CDR3 residues: CASSSGGHSNQPQHF. CDR3 in DNA: TGTGCCAGCAGTTCGGGCGGTCATAGCAATCAGCCCCAGCATTTT.